The entry below describes one TCR beta chain. Its antigen remains unidentified. The input lacks base qualities; no much larger clone sits a single base away. Using the deep immunoSEQ assay, TCR CDR3 regions were amplified from genomic DNA by multiplex PCR. Extracted genomic DNA from each cell subset was distributed evenly across all wells of several immunoSEQ 96-well plates, and each plate was treated as a replicate. For sorted subsets, approximately 200 ng of genomic DNA, equivalent to 25,000 to 30,000 T cell genomes, went into each replicate PCR. Purified libraries were quantified with a Qubit 3.0 fluorometer, sized on a Bioanalyzer 2100, and re-quantified with the KAPA Library Quantification kit. Every immunoSEQ 96-well plate was sequenced on a dedicated single-read 150-cycle Illumina NextSeq 550 flow cell. In the source study's methods: Because the immunoSEQ output included only junctional sequences and no quality scores, the filtering could not be the same as the filtering used for full-length reads. Sequences were annotated with PyIR, a Python wrapper for IgBLAST v1.9, and V/J genes and CDR3 were assigned using IMGT germline references. Any read was removed if the V/J assignment was weak (E-value above 1e-6), the CDR3 was missing, or the read contained stop codons, out-of-frame junctions, or ambiguous translated residues. V3J clonotypes were defined by identical inferred V gene, J gene, and CDR3 amino acid sequence. Percentage overlap between repertoires was computed as shared unique clonotypes divided by the size of the smaller repertoire. Richness of each repertoire was evaluated using RTK rarefaction, the Chao1 estimator, and Recon v2.1 estimates of unobserved clonotypes. OLGA was used to compute generation probabilities for all TCRbeta clonotypes that the gDNA method yielded from a handful of donors. The table was pulled from immuneACCESS by TCRdb, which kept in-frame rearrangements only. Such tables lose some clones; where checked, under half of the loss comes from unresolved V genes, and the rest has no known cause. V and J calls and clone size are as listed in that table; D and trimming were resolved from the DNA. This sample has hundreds of thousands of clones in its table, and 60% to 75% of those were observed once. Together, the top ten hold around 2% of the sample.

These data are taken from a study of shared clonotypes between healthy human individuals (dated by TCRdb to 2018 to 2021). Broadly, across the study: Two women and a few men aged 18 to 49 years were included in the cohort. For each donor, CD4 naive and CD4 memory were each given three plates, CD8 naive was given two plates, and CD8 memory was given one plate. To estimate repertoire size and how much clonotype sharing occurs between individuals, the study deeply sequenced the blood TCR repertoires of roughly 5 healthy adults. Libraries were prepared and TCR repertoires were sequenced by different laboratories using diverse techniques, in order to increase sequencing depth and limit assay-specific biases. Between about 0.94 and 8.9 billion PBMCs per donor were obtained by leukapheresis. What the authors observed across the whole study: Across several donors, 4.5% to 6.5% of naive CD4, roughly 3.4% of naive CD8, about 2% of memory CD4, and under 0.45% of memory CD8 clonotypes were shared. Compared with non-shared clonotypes, clonotypes shared by all four sorted-subset donors had higher generation probabilities. Only blood was sampled, and tissue TCR repertoires likely differ from those in blood. Based on pairwise subsampling, the degree of clonotype sharing among donors was expected to be affected by sequencing depth. Rarefaction of sorted-subset datasets indicated incomplete sequencing despite the large sequencing depth. The genetic and exposure-history diversity represented was limited by the small number of donors. Estimated clonotype richness was generally larger for naive than for memory subsets.

Healthy HIV-negative adults with no recently reported acute infections or vaccinations were included as donors. Every donor was a Caucasian adult living in Nashville, Tennessee, USA. CD4+ T cells were enriched through magnetic negative selection, after which naive cells were positively selected on CD45RA and the remaining negative fraction served as the memory subset. After blood collection by leukapheresis, PBMCs were isolated using Ficoll-Histopaque density gradient centrifugation and then cryopreserved in the vapor phase of liquid nitrogen. Purity and quantity of every magnetically sorted T cell population were checked by analytical flow cytometry. Genomic DNA was isolated from every sorted fraction and measured by UV absorbance on a Nanodrop 2000c. This clonotype was obtained from a woman aged 25-40 years in good health. Sequencing was done on a sample of memory CD4+ T cells sorted from blood. The cell subset or site label, as the study defines it: CD45RA-negative fraction.

This receptor carries the CDR3 CASSVVSSLSYTF. The nucleotides read TGTGCCAGCAGCGTAGTGAGCAGTCTTAGCTACACCTTC. The chain employs TRBV9 and TRBJ1-2, with the D gene uncertain. The V and J ends are trimmed by 0 bases and 9 bases, leaving 12 bases between them. Via the germline V gene, CDR1 is SGDLS and CDR2 YYNGEE. The CDR3 covers 13 residues, taking in both the cysteine and the phenylalanine. The only DNA kept is the CDR3, 39 bases in frame from the first base.